Below, one T cell receptor (beta chain) is given with its context. Here immunoSEQ multiplex PCR was the method, and the copy in TCRdb shows in-frame clones only, minus some. Of 30,000 to 50,000 clones listed, roughly 85% were seen once; the top ten hold approximately 9.9%. The data are from a study of blood T cell repertoires in COVID-19. Turning to the study itself: Spain, Italy and the United States supplied samples that represented acute and convalescent COVID-19. Sources were T cells, B-cell-depleted T cells, or PBMCs; the material itself was cDNA or gDNA.

The ends lost 0 bases at V and 4 bases at J; junction bases unmatched: 5. The CDR3 loop spans 16 amino acids. Germline V lookup: CDR1 SGDLS, CDR2 YYNGEE. Input material: peripheral blood. The origin of this receptor is a human donor in a cohort sampled during active COVID-19. V and J are TRBV9 and TRBJ2-1; 9 bases map to TRBD2. The CDR3 sequence is CASSVASSGTYNEQFF. The CDR3, as DNA: TGTGCCAGCAGCGTAGCTTCTAGCGGGACATACAATGAGCAGTTCTTC.